This TCR beta chain was recorded in a study of blood T cell repertoires in COVID-19. About the research overall: COVID-19 samples collected from the United States, Italy and Spain covered acute and convalescent phases.

This CDR3 spans 13 amino acids. Trimming took 5 bases from V and 6 from J, leaving 14 bases between them. Germline V gene data show CDR1 as SEHNR and CDR2 as FQNEAQ (reference sequence). The assay was immunoSEQ multiplex PCR, and TCRdb's table has in-frame clones only and misses some. This table holds fewer than 250,000 clones, about nine tenths found once. This clone was found a few times. This receptor was identified in a man aged 30-40 years with acute or convalescent COVID-19. The chain uses TRBV7-9 and TRBJ2-7; perhaps TRBD1 as D (5 bases). Sequenced material: peripheral blood. The CDR3 spells CASSPGGHLEQYF. CDR3 nucleotide sequence: TGTGCCAGCAGCCCCGGTGGACACCTCGAGCAGTACTTC.